What follows are 17 T cell receptor beta chains derived from one specimen sequenced in a study of cytomegalovirus exposure and HLA in healthy donors. The primer mix had 60 Vbeta and 13 Jbeta primers. The data were produced by immunoSEQ multiplex PCR, yet TCRdb's version contains in-frame clones alone and is incomplete. Among approximately 190,000 clones, approximately 85% were seen once, and the ten largest hold less than 0.85%. Input material: PBMCs. The receptors were sampled from a young woman in good health and CMV-seronegative.

This clone showed up just a few times. The chain is built from TRBV6-1 and TRBJ1-4; D not certain. This CDR3 contains 14 residues. Between the trimmed V and J ends, which lost 0 bases and 4 bases, there was a span of 6 bases. The germline gives CDR1 MNHNS, CDR2 SASEGT. The CDR3 nucleotides read TGTGCCAGCAGTGAAGCGTCGTATAATGAAAAACTGTTTTTT. Translated, it gives CASSEASYNEKLFF.

This rearrangement joins TRBV28 to TRBJ2-1, with TRBD1 identical over 8 bases. CDR1 MDHEN and CDR2 SYDVKM come from the germline V gene. J lost 2 bases, V lost 4 bases, and 13 bases had no gene match. The CDR3 spans 18 residues. The CDR3 DNA reads TGTGCCAGCAGTTCCGCTCTAGGACAGGGAGATACCTACAATGAGCAGTTCTTC. Its protein is CASSSALGQGDTYNEQFF.

This chain uses TRBV5-6 with TRBJ1-5; D possibly corresponds to TRBD1 (6 bases). Germline V gene data show CDR1 as SGHDT and CDR2 as YYEEEE. The CDR3 loop spans 16 amino acids. The V end was cut by 0 bases, the J end by 0 bases, with 10 bases between. CDR3 coding DNA: TGTGCCAGCAGCTTGGCGGCAGGGGCTAGCAATCAGCCCCAGCATTTT. Amino acid sequence: CASSLAAGASNQPQHF.

This chain joins TRBV10-3 and TRBJ1-5, with D perhaps matching TRBD1 (6 bases). Germline V gene sequence: CDR1 ENHRY, CDR2 SYGVKD. V shed 1 base and J shed 6 bases, with 10 bases lying between them. CDR3 length: 14 amino acids. The CDR3 DNA reads as TGTGCCATCAGTGAGTACAGGGAGGGTCAGCCCCAGCATTTT. This codes for CAISEYREGQPQHF.

V is TRBV5-1 and J is TRBJ1-2; tentative D call: TRBD1 (5 bases). V was cut by 6 bases and J by 6 bases, with 21 bases left in between. The V gene's germline CDR1 is SGHRS and CDR2 YFSETQ. The CDR3 is made up of 15 amino acids. The CDR3 reads CASTGATPRMDGYTF. CDR3 nucleotide sequence: TGCGCCAGCACTGGGGCAACCCCTCGGATGGATGGCTACACCTTC.

The rearrangement joins TRBV7-8 to TRBJ1-4, with 8 nucleotides matching TRBD1. The CDR3 totals 16 residues. V trimming: 5 bases; J trimming: 5 bases; junction bases outside the gene matches: 10. The germline gives CDR1 SGHVS, CDR2 FQNEAQ. The CDR3 spells CASSPSDRGGNEKLFF. The CDR3 DNA reads TGTGCCAGCAGCCCATCCGACAGGGGCGGGAATGAAAAACTGTTTTTT.

The sample holds a few counts of this clone. The chain links TRBV7-8 to TRBJ1-3; 9 bases are shared with TRBD1. V shed 4 bases, J shed 0 bases, and the junction held 4 bases outside the gene matches. CDR3 length equals 16 residues. Germline CDR1 is SGHVS and CDR2 is FQNEAQ. The DNA of the CDR3 is TGTGCCAGCAGCTCTCGGACAGGGGCCTCTGGAAACACCATATATTTT. This encodes CASSSRTGASGNTIYF.

The gene calls are TRBV27 and TRBJ2-7; possibly TRBD1 for D (7 bases). Trimming removed 4 bases at V and 1 base at J, with 20 bases between. This CDR3 comprises 17 residues. Germline V gene lookup returns CDR1 MNHEY and CDR2 SMNVEV (reference sequence). CDR3 region: CASSSSGRAGGSYEQYF. The CDR3 DNA reads TGTGCCAGCAGTTCCTCGGGCCGGGCAGGGGGGTCCTACGAGCAGTACTTC.

This sequence joins TRBV6-5 and TRBJ2-1, with D tentatively TRBD1 (6 bases). CDR3 size: 15 residues. V lost 0 bases to trimming and J lost 0 bases, with 6 bases between them. CDR1 and CDR2 from the germline V gene are MNHEY and SVGAGI. CDR3 DNA: TGTGCCAGCAGTTACTCCAGGGGCTCCTACAATGAGCAGTTCTTC. It encodes CASSYSRGSYNEQFF.

The chain links TRBV7-9 to TRBJ1-6; D might be TRBD1 (6 bases). This CDR3 is built from 15 residues. Trimming stripped 5 bases from V and 7 bases from J, with 15 bases between. Germline CDR1 reads SEHNR; CDR2 reads FQNEAQ (reference sequence). DNA for the CDR3: TGTGCCAGCAGCCTACACGGGACACAAAATTCACCCCTCCACTTT. Its translation: CASSLHGTQNSPLHF.

The chain joins TRBV14 to TRBJ1-1; 7 nucleotides align to TRBD1. V was pared by 6 bases and J by 1 base, with 2 bases of the junction left unmatched. The length of the CDR3 is 13 residues. Germline CDR1 is SGHDN and CDR2 is FVKESK. The CDR3 spells CASSRTGNTEAFF. The CDR3 DNA is TGTGCCAGCAGTCGGACAGGGAACACTGAAGCTTTCTTT.

V gene TRBV4-2 combines with J gene TRBJ2-3; 10 nucleotides match TRBD2. The V segment lost 0 bases and the J segment 6 bases; nucleotides outside the gene matches: 6. The CDR3 sequence is 16 residues long. Germline V gene data show CDR1 as LGHNA and CDR2 as YNFKEQ. CDR3 nucleotides: TGTGCCAGCAGCCAAGACTGGCTAGCGGGAGAGGATACGCAGTATTTT. Protein sequence: CASSQDWLAGEDTQYF.

The genes are TRBV6-4 and TRBJ2-3; D possibly corresponds to TRBD2 (5 bases). CDR1 and CDR2 from the germline V gene are MRHNA and SNTAGT. This CDR3 has 15 amino acids. The V end lost 5 bases, the J end lost 5 bases, and 17 bases lay between the germline ends. As DNA, the CDR3 is TGTGCCAGCAGTAAAACCGGGGTCAATAAAGATACGCAGTATTTT. This gives the protein CASSKTGVNKDTQYF.

This clone was seen only once. The chain has TRBV10-1 and TRBJ2-5; 8 bases line up with TRBD1. The last part of the DNA fits TRBJ2-7 better; the J call may be wrong. The CDR3 has 13 amino acids. Germline V gene sequence: CDR1 WNHNN, CDR2 SYGVQD (reference sequence). The CDR3 coding sequence is TGCGCCAGCAGCGGGGAACAGGGGGACGAGCAGTACTTC. Protein sequence: CASSGEQGDEQYF.

The count of this clone is one. The V call is TRBV2, the J call TRBJ1-2, with TRBD1 identical over 7 bases. The germline gives CDR1 SNHLY, CDR2 FYNNEI. J was trimmed by 5 bases and V by 7 bases; bases with no gene match: 10. The CDR3 runs 14 residues. In DNA form, the CDR3 reads TGTGCCAGCATTCAGACAGGGACGGAGTATGGCTACACCTTC. Translation gives CASIQTGTEYGYTF.

CDR3 coding DNA: TGTGCCAGCAGTAGAGGGGGACAGGGCTTGTATGGCTACACCTTC. Amino acids: CASSRGGQGLYGYTF. The J gene is TRBJ1-2, the V gene TRBV6-5, with 9 bases matching TRBD1. Germline CDR1 and CDR2: MNHEY and SVGAGI. Trimming removed 5 bases from V and 5 bases from J; junction bases left unmatched: 9. The CDR3 runs 15 residues.

This sequence joins TRBV7-2 and TRBJ1-2; D ambiguous. CDR3 length: 14 amino acids. Germline V gene data show CDR1 as SGHTA and CDR2 as FQGNSA. The V and J ends lost 1 base and 2 bases respectively, with 8 bases between them. CDR3 sequence (DNA): TGTGCCAGCAGCTTAGGCGGCTTCAACTATGGCTACACCTTC. As protein: CASSLGGFNYGYTF.